This T cell receptor beta chain was sequenced for a study of T cell responses to AZD1222 COVID-19 vaccine. Study-wide findings and caveats: Reportedly, nearly half the spike-specific TCRs target unmutated variant regions. With two AZD1222 doses given, Spike-specific TCR breadth and depth both rose. Clonal diversity may have been underestimated, and the donors were mostly white British, with more females than males.

As for this clone: Its antigen is still unknown.

Trimming took 2 bases from V and 4 from J, leaving 6 bases between them. The CDR3 is 13 residues long. Germline loops: CDR1 SEHNR, CDR2 FQNEAQ (reference sequence). The method was immunoSEQ multiplex PCR; TCRdb's version includes in-frame clones alone and lacks a portion of them. The profile shows under 90,000 clones, roughly 85% of them singletons. Sequencing was performed on peripheral blood, taken 28 days after the second AZD1222 dose. J is TRBJ1-5 and V is TRBV7-9, with no clear D. This clonotype originated in an adult who received the AZD1222 COVID-19 vaccine. CDR3 nucleotides: TGTGCCAGCAGCTTATTAGCAAATCAGCCCCAGCATTTT. It codes for CASSLLANQPQHF.